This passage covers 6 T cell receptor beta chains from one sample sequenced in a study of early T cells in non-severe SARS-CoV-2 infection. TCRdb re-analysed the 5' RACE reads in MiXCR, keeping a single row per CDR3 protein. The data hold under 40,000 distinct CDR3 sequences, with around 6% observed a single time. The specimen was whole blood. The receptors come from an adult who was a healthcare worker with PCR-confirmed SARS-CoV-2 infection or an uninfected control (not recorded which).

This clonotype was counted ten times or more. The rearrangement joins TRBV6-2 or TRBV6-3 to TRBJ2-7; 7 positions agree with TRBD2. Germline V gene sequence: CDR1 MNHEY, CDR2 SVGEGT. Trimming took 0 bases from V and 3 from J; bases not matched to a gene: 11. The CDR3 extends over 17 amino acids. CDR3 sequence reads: CASSYSPPAGIFYEQYF. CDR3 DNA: TGTGCCAGCAGTTACTCACCTCCAGCGGGAATCTTCTACGAGCAGTACTTC.

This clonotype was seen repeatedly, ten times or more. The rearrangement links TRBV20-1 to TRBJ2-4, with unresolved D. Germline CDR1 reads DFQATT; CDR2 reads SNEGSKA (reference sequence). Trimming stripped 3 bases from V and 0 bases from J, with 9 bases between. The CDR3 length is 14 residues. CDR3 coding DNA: TGCAGTGCTAGGCAGGACCTAGCCAAAAACATTCAGTACTTC. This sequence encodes CSARQDLAKNIQYF.

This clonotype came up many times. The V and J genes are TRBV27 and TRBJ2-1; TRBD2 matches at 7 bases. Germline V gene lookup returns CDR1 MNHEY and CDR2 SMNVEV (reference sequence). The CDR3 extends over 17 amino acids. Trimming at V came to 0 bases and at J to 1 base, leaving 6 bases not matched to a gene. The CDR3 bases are TGTGCCAGCAGTTTATCGTGGCTAGCGGTTTCCTACAATGAGCAGTTCTTC. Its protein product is CASSLSWLAVSYNEQFF.

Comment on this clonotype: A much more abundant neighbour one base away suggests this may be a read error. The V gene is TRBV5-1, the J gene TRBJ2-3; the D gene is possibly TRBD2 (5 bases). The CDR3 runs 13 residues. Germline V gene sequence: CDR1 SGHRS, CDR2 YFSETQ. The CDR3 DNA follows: TGCGTCAGCAGCGGATCCCGCGCAGATACGCAGTATTTT. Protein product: CVSSGSRADTQYF.

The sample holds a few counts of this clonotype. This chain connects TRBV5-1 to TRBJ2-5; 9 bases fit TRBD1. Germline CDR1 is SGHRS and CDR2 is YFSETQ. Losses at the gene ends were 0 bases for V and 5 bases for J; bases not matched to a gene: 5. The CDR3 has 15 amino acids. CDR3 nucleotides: TGCGCCAGCAGCTTGGTGGGACAGGGTCTGGAGACCCAGTACTTC. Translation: CASSLVGQGLETQYF. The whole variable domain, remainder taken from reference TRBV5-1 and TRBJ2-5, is KAGVTQTPRYLIKTRGQQVTLSCSPISGHRSVSWYQQTPGQGLQFLFEYFSETQRNKGNFPGRFSGRQFSNSRSEMNVSTLELGDSALYLCASSLVGQGLETQYFGPGTRLLVL.

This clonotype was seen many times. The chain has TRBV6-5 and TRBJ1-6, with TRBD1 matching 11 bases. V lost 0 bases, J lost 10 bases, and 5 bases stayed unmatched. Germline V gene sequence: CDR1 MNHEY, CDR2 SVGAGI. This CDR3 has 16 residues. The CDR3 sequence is CASSYSGRTGGSPLHF. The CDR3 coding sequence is TGTGCCAGCAGTTACTCTGGTAGGACAGGGGGCTCACCCCTCCACTTT.